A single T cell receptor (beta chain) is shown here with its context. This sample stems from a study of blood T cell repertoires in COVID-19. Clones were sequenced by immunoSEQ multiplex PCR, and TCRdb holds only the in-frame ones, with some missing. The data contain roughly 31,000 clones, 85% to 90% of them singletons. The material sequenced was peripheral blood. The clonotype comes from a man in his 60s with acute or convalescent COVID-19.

CDR3 nucleotides: TGTGCCAGCAGCCAAGATCCAGGGGCGAGAAGCAATGAGCAGTTCTTC. Amino acids: CASSQDPGARSNEQFF. The chain employs TRBV3-1 (or the pseudogene TRBV3-2) and TRBJ2-1, with a possible D match to TRBD1 (6 bases). Trimming pared 0 bases from V and 6 bases from J, leaving 15 bases between. Germline V gene data show CDR1 as LGHDT and CDR2 as YNNKEL (reference sequence). The length of the CDR3 is 16 residues.